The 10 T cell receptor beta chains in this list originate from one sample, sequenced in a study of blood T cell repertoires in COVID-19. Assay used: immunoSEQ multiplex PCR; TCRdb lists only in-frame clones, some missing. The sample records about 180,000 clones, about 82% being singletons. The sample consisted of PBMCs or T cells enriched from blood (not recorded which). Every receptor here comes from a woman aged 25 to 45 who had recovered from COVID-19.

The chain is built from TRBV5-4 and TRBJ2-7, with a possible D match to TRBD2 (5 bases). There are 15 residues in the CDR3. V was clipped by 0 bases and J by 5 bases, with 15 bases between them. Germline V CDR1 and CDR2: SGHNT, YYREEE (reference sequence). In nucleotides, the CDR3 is TGTGCCAGCAGCTTGGGGGTCAGGACTGGCCACGAGCAGTACTTC. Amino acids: CASSLGVRTGHEQYF.

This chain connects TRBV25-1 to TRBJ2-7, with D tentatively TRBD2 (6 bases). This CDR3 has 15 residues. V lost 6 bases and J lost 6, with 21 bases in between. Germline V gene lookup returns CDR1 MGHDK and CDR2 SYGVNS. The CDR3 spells CASRPPGLRSGEQYF. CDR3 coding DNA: TGTGCCAGCAGACCTCCGGGACTGCGGTCCGGCGAGCAGTACTTC.

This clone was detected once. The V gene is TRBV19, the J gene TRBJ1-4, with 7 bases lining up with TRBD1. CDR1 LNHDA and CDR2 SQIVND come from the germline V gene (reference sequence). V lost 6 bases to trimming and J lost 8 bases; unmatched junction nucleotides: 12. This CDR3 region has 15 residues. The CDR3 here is CASRTLGTATEKLFF. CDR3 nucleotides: TGTGCCAGTAGGACGCTGGGGACAGCGACGGAAAAACTGTTTTTT. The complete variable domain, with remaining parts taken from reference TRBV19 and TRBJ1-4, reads DGGITQSPKYLFRKEGQNVTLSCEQNLNHDAMYWYRQDPGQGLRLIYYSQIVNDFQKGDIAEGYSVSREKKESFPLTVTSAQKNPTAFYLCASRTLGTATEKLFFGSGTQLSVL.

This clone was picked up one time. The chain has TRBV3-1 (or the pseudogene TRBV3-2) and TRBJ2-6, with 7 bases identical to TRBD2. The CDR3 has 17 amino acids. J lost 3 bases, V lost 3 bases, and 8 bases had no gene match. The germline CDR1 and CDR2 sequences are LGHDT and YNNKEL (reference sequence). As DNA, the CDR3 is TGTGCCAGCAGCCATCTGGCGGGAGAAGGTGGGGCCAACGTCCTGACTTTC. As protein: CASSHLAGEGGANVLTF.

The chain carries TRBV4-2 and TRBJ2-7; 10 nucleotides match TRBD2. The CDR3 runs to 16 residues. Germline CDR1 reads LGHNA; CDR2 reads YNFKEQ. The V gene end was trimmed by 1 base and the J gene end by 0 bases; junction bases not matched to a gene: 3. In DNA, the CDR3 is TGTGCCAGCAGCCAAGGTCTAGCGGGGGCCTCCTACGAGCAGTACTTC. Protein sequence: CASSQGLAGASYEQYF.

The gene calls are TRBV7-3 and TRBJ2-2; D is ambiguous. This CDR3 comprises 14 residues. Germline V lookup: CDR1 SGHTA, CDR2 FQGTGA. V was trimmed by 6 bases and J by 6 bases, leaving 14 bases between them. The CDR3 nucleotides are TGTGCCAGCAGTATTCGAGGCATAGCCGGGGAGCTGTTTTTT. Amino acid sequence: CASSIRGIAGELFF.

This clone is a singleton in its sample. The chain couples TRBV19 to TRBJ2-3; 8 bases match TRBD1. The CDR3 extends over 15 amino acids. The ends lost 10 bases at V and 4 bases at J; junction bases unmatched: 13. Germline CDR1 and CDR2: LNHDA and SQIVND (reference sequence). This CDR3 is CATRPRTGFADTQYF. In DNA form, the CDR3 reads TGTGCCACCCGACCCAGGACAGGGTTTGCAGATACGCAGTATTTT.

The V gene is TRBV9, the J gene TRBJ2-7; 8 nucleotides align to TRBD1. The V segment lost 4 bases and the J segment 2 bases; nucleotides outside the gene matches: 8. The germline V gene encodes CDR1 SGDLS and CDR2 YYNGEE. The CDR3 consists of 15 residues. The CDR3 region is CASSTATGAPYEQYF. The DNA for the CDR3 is TGTGCCAGCAGCACCGCGACAGGGGCCCCCTACGAGCAGTACTTC.

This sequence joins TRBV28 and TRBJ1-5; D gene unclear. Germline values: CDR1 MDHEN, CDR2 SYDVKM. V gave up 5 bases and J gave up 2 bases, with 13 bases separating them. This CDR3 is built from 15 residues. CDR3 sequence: CASSEREERNQPQHF. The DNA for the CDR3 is TGTGCCAGCAGTGAAAGGGAGGAACGCAATCAGCCCCAGCATTTT.

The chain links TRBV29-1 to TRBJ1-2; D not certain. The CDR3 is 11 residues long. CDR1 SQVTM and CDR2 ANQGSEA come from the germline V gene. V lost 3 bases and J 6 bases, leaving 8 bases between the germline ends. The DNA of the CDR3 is TGCAGCGTTGAGAGGGAAAATGGCTACACCTTC. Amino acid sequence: CSVERENGYTF.